This TCR beta chain was recorded in a study of identical twins. Study findings and constraints: Whereas memory repertoires showed no such difference, abundant cord blood beta clonotypes carried fewer insertions. Partly confounded zero-insertion analyses could result from invariant MAIT and iNKT cells.

The V and J ends lost 6 bases and 6 bases respectively, with 11 bases between them. The CDR3 has 12 amino acids. This clonotype was detected a few times. Its target is unknown. Template switching added a universal primer binding site, and final cDNA carried unique molecular identifiers. A single record per CDR3 protein comes from TCRdb applying MiXCR to the 5' RACE reads. The sample has about 240,000 distinct CDR3 sequences, roughly 13% seen once. These data are also associated with another study on yellow fever vaccine responses in identical twins.

The chain is built from TRBV12-3 or TRBV12-4 and TRBJ1-1; D remains unclear. Sequencing was carried out using memory (CD45RO+) T cells sorted from blood. The receptor was isolated from a woman aged 18-29 years in good health. This CDR3 reads CASSSRGSEAFF. CDR3 bases: TGTGCCAGCAGCTCTAGAGGCTCTGAAGCTTTCTTT.